These 15 T cell receptor beta chains were all obtained from the same sample, sequenced in a study of blood T cell repertoires in COVID-19. TCRdb's table, derived via immunoSEQ multiplex PCR, lists solely in-frame clones and lacks some. The sample includes roughly 190,000 clones, roughly 80% of them seen just once. The sequenced sample consisted of peripheral blood. These receptors all come from a woman aged 55-70 years with COVID-19, enrolled during active disease.

This sequence joins TRBV2 and TRBJ1-2; 9 bases match TRBD1. Germline values: CDR1 SNHLY, CDR2 FYNNEI. The CDR3 covers 14 residues. V dropped 6 bases and J dropped 2; count of bases not matched to a gene: 4. CDR3 amino acids: CASRGQGLNYGYTF. As DNA, the CDR3 is TGTGCCAGCAGAGGACAGGGGCTCAACTATGGCTACACCTTC.

There are a few counts of this clone. The chain carries TRBV5-4 and TRBJ2-7; no clear D. Trimming pared 0 bases from V and 3 bases from J, leaving 7 bases between. CDR1 and CDR2 (germline): SGHNT, YYREEE (reference sequence). The CDR3 runs 13 residues. The CDR3 coding sequence is TGTGCCAGCAGCTTGGGCCAGGACTACGAGCAGTACTTC. It is translated as CASSLGQDYEQYF.

The chain has TRBV20-1 and TRBJ2-1, with D maybe TRBD1 (6 bases). CDR3 size: 11 residues. CDR1 is DFQATT and CDR2 is SNEGSKA in the germline V gene (reference sequence). V was clipped by 5 bases and J by 6 bases, with 8 bases between them. DNA of the CDR3: TGCAGTGCTGAGACAGGCAATGAGCAGTTCTTC. Its protein is CSAETGNEQFF.

This chain joins TRBV9 and TRBJ1-6; no clear D. Germline loops: CDR1 SGDLS, CDR2 YYNGEE. This CDR3 is built from 15 residues. V gave up 4 bases and J gave up 7 bases, with 15 bases separating them. The CDR3 DNA reads as TGTGCCAGCAGCACTCGATCCTCGATCAATTCACCCCTCCACTTT. Amino acids: CASSTRSSINSPLHF.

J is TRBJ1-4 and V is TRBV6-1; D remains ambiguous. Trimming shortened V by 3 bases and J by 5 bases, and 10 bases separated the two germline ends. The CDR3 has 14 residues. The germline V gene encodes CDR1 MNHNS and CDR2 SASEGT. CDR3 sequence reads: CASSEPSGNEKLFF. Written as DNA, the CDR3 is TGTGCCAGCAGTGAGCCCTCGGGGAATGAAAAACTGTTTTTT.

V gene TRBV5-1 combines with J gene TRBJ2-7; TRBD2 aligns across 8 bases. The CDR3 length is 15 residues. Germline V gene sequence: CDR1 SGHRS, CDR2 YFSETQ. With 0 bases clipped from V and 3 bases from J, the junction kept 5 bases outside the gene matches. CDR3 residues: CASSLESGSFYEQYF. The CDR3, as DNA: TGCGCCAGCAGCTTGGAGAGCGGGAGTTTCTACGAGCAGTACTTC.

The chain combines TRBV7-9 with TRBJ2-7, with D perhaps matching TRBD2 (5 bases). Germline CDR1 and CDR2: SEHNR and FQNEAQ (reference sequence). The CDR3 has 16 amino acids. Deletions cut 1 base from V and 0 bases from J, with 13 bases between. CDR3 amino acids: CASSLVRAASSYEQYF. The CDR3 DNA is TGTGCCAGCAGCTTAGTGAGGGCAGCATCCTCCTACGAGCAGTACTTC.

The gene calls are TRBV6-4 and TRBJ1-6, with 7 bases fitting TRBD1. Germline CDR1 and CDR2: MRHNA and SNTAGT. Trimming at V came to 6 bases and at J to 7 bases, leaving 6 bases not matched to a gene. The CDR3 is 14 amino acids. The CDR3 is CASSAAGQNSPLHF. Written as DNA, the CDR3 is TGTGCCAGCAGCGCGGCGGGACAGAATTCACCCCTCCACTTT.

The chain recombines TRBV11-3 with TRBJ2-2, with 8 bases aligning to TRBD1. The J segment lost 7 bases and the V segment lost 3 bases, leaving 13 bases of the junction unmatched. CDR3 length equals 17 residues. CDR1 and CDR2 from the germline V gene are SGHNT and YENEEA. CDR3 protein: CASSLGGWTGQHGELFF. As DNA, the CDR3 is TGTGCCAGCAGCTTGGGGGGATGGACAGGGCAACACGGGGAGCTGTTTTTT.

The chain couples TRBV6-6 to TRBJ1-1; 8 bases map to TRBD1. The V gene's germline CDR1 is MNHNY and CDR2 SVGAGI (reference sequence). There are 16 residues in the CDR3. The ends lost 8 bases at V and 1 base at J; junction bases unmatched: 12. The CDR3 coding sequence is TGTGCCAGCCGGTGGGTGACAGGGGACTCGAACACTGAAGCTTTCTTT. It codes for CASRWVTGDSNTEAFF.

This clone has only one observation. CDR3 loop: CASSQDRLAGGTSGELFF. In DNA, the CDR3 is TGCGCCAGCAGCCAAGATCGACTAGCGGGAGGGACGTCCGGGGAGCTGTTTTTT. This chain links TRBV4-3 with TRBJ2-2, with 14 bases identical to TRBD2. Germline V lookup: CDR1 LGHNA, CDR2 YSLEER. CDR3 length: 18 residues. Trimming cost V 0 bases and J 6 bases; bases outside gene matches: 6.

CDR3 DNA sequence: TGTGCCAGCAGCCAGGGGGCCCCCACAGATACGCAGTATTTT. Translating gives CASSQGAPTDTQYF. The V call is TRBV6-2 or TRBV6-3, the J call TRBJ2-3; 8 bases are shared with TRBD1. CDR3 length: 14 amino acids. Germline V gene lookup returns CDR1 MNHEY and CDR2 SVGEGT. With 6 bases clipped from V and 2 bases from J, the junction kept 4 bases outside the gene matches.

This clone was counted ten times or more. The rearrangement uses TRBV9 and TRBJ2-2; no reliable D call. CDR1 and CDR2 (germline): SGDLS, YYNGEE. V dropped 4 bases and J dropped 8 bases, with 12 bases sitting between them. The CDR3 totals 13 residues. In DNA, the CDR3 is TGTGCCAGCAGCTCGCTAATAAGAGGGGAGCTGTTTTTT. Amino acids: CASSSLIRGELFF.

The J gene is TRBJ1-5, the V gene TRBV9; D is uncertain. CDR1 is SGDLS, CDR2 YYNGEE, per germline. The CDR3 has 16 amino acids. V lost 0 bases, J lost 0 bases, and 10 bases lay in between. CDR3 in DNA: TGTGCCAGCAGCGTAGGGTCCGGGAATAGCAATCAGCCCCAGCATTTT. Its protein is CASSVGSGNSNQPQHF. Filled out from reference TRBV9 and TRBJ1-5, the complete variable domain reads DSGVTQTPKHLITATGQRVTLRCSPRSGDLSVYWYQQSLDQGLQFLIQYYNGEERAKGNILERFSAQQFPDLHSELNLSSLELGDSALYFCASSVGSGNSNQPQHFGDGTRLSIL.

The rearrangement joins TRBV29-1 to TRBJ1-1; D is unresolved. V lost 7 bases to trimming and J lost 5 bases, with 14 bases between them. The CDR3 is 12 amino acids. Looked up from germline, CDR1 is SQVTM and CDR2 is ANQGSEA. The CDR3 here is CSAILAGTEAFF. CDR3 coding DNA: TGCAGCGCCATCTTAGCCGGGACTGAAGCTTTCTTT.